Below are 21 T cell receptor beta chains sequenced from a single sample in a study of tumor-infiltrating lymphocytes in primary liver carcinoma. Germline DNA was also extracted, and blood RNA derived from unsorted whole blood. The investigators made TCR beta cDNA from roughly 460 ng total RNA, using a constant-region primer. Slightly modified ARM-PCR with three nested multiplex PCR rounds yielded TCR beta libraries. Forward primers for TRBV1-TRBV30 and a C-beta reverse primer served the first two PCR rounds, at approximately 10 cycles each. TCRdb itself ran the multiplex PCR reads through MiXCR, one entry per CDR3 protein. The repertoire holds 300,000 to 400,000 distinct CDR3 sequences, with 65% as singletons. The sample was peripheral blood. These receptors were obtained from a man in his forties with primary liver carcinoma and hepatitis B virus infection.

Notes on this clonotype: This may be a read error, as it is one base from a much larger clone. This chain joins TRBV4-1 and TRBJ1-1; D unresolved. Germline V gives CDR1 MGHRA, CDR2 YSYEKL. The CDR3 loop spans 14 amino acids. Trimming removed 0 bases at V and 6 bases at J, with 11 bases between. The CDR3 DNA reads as TGCGCCAGCAGCCAAGATTACACGTTCGCTGAAGCTTTCTTT. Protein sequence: CASSQDYTFAEAFF.

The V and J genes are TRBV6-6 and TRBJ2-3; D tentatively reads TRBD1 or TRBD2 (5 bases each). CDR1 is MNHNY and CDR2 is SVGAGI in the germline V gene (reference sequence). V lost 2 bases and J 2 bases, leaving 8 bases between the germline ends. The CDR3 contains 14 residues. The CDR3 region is CASSYTGTTDTQYF. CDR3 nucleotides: TGTGCCAGCAGTTACACGGGGACCACAGATACGCAGTATTTT.

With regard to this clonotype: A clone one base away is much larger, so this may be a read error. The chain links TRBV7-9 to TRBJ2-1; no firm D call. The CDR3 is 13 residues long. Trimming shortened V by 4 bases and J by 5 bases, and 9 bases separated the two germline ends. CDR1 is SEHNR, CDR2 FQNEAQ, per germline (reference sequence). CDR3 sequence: CASSSRRDNEQFF. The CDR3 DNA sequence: TGTGCCAGCAGCTCTCGGCGAGACAATGAGCAGTTCTTC.

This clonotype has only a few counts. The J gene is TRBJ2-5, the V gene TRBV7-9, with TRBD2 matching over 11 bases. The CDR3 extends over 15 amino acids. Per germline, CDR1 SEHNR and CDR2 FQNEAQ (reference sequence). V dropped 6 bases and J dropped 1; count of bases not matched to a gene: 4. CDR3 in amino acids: CASSFSGRGQETQYF. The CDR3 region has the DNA TGTGCCAGCAGTTTTAGCGGGAGGGGCCAAGAGACCCAGTACTTC.

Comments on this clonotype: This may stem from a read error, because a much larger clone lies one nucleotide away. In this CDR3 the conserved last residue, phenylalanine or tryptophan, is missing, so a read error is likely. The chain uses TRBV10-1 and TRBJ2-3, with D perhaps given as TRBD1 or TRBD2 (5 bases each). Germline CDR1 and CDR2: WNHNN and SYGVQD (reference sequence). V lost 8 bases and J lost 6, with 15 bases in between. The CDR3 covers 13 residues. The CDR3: CASGRGPGDTQYS. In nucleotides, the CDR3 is TGCGCCAGCGGACGGGGACCCGGGGATACGCAGTATTCT.

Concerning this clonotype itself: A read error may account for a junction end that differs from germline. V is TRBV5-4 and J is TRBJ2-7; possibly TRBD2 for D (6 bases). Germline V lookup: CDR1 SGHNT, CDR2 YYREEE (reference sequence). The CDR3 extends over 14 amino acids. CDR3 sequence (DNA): TGTGCCCGCAGCTTACGGACTAACGGGAGCGAGCAGTACTTC. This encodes CARSLRTNGSEQYF.

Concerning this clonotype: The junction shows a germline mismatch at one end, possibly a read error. The CDR3 coding sequence is TGTACCAGCAGCCCCTTGGGACAGCGTGGGGAGCAGTACTTC. Translating gives CTSSPLGQRGEQYF. The chain links TRBV12-3 or TRBV12-4 to TRBJ2-7, with 7 bases aligning to TRBD1. The CDR3 length is 14 residues.

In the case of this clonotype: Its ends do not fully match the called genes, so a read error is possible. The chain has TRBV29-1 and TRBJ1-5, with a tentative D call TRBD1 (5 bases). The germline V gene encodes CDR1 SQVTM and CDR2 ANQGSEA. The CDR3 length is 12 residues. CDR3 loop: CSVGGAGQPRHF. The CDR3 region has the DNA TGTAGCGTTGGCGGGGCGGGGCAGCCCCGGCATTTT. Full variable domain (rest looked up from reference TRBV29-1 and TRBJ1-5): SAVISQKPSRDICQRGTSLTIQCQVDSQVTMMFWYRQQPGQSLTLIATANQGSEATYESGFVIDKFPISRPNLTFSTLTVSNMSPEDSSIYLCSVGGAGQPRHFGDGTRLSIL.

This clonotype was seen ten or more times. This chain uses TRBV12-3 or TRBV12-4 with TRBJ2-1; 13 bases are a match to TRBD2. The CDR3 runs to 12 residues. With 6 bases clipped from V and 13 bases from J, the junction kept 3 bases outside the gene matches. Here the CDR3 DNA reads TGTGCCAGCAGCGGACTAGCGGGAGTTCAGTTCTTC. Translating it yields CASSGLAGVQFF.

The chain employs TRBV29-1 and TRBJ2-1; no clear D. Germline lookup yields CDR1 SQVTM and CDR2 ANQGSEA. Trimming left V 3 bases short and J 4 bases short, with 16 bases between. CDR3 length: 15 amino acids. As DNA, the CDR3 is TGCAGCGTTGACTACCGCCGAGGTGGTTACAATGAGCAGTTCTTC. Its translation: CSVDYRRGGYNEQFF.

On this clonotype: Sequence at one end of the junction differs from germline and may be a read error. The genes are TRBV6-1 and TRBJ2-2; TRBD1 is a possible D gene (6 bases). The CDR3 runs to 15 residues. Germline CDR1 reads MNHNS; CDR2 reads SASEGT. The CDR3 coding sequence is TGTGTCAGCAGCGAACAGGGACAGAACACCGGGGAGCTGTTTTTT. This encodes CVSSEQGQNTGELFF.

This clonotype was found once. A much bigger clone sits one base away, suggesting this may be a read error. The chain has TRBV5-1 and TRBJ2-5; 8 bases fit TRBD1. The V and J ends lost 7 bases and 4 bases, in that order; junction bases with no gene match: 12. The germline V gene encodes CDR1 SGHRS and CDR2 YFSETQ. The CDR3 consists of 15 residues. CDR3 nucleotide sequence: TGCGCCAGCCGCTCCCAGGGGGCTCCGTCAGAGACCCAGTACTTC. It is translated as CASRSQGAPSETQYF.

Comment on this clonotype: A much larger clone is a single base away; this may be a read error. The CDR3 loop reads CASSYERGRPGRDQFF. The CDR3 DNA is TGTGCCAGCAGTTATGAGAGGGGGCGTCCGGGCCGGGATCAGTTCTTC. The genes are TRBV6-2 or TRBV6-3 and TRBJ2-1, with TRBD1 identical over 7 bases. From germline, CDR1 is MNHEY and CDR2 SVGEGT. J lost 13 bases, V lost 3 bases, and 18 bases had no gene match. The CDR3 is made up of 16 amino acids.

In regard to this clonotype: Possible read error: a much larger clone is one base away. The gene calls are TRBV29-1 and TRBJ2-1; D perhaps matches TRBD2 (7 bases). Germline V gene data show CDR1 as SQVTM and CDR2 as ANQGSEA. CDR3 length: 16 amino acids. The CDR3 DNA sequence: TGCAGCGTAGATCTGCGCGGGGGCCGATCCTACAATGTGCAGTTCTTC. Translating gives CSVDLRGGRSYNVQFF.

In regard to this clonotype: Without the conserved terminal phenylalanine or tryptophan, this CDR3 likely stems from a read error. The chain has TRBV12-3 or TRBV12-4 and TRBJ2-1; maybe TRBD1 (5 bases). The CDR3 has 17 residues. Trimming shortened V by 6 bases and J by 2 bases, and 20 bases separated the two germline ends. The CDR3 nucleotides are TGTGCCAGCAGCTCTGGGTCAGGGATAAGAGCCTACAATGAGCAGTTCTCC. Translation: CASSSGSGIRAYNEQFS.

CDR3 sequence: CASVWRQTLYNEQFF. The CDR3, as DNA: TGTGCTAGTGTCTGGAGACAGACGCTATACAATGAGCAGTTCTTC. V is TRBV12-5 and J is TRBJ2-1, with D possibly matching TRBD1 (5 bases). Trimming shortened V by 7 bases and J by 4 bases, and 17 bases separated the two germline ends. Germline CDR1 and CDR2: LGHNT and FRNRAP. CDR3 length: 15 residues.

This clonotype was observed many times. CDR3 DNA sequence: TGTGCCAGCAGCTGGAGCGGAGGAACCAATGAGCAGTTCTTC. Protein sequence: CASSWSGGTNEQFF. The chain employs TRBV6-5 and TRBJ2-1; D may be TRBD2 (5 bases). The CDR3 has 14 residues. The germline V gene encodes CDR1 MNHEY and CDR2 SVGAGI. The V and J ends lost 6 bases and 6 bases respectively, with 15 bases between them.

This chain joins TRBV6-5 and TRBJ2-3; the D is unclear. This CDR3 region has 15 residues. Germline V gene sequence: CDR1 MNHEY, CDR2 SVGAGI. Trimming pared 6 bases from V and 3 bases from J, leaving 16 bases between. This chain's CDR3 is CASSRTDSRTDTQYF. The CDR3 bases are TGTGCCAGCAGCCGGACCGATTCCCGAACAGATACGCAGTATTTT.

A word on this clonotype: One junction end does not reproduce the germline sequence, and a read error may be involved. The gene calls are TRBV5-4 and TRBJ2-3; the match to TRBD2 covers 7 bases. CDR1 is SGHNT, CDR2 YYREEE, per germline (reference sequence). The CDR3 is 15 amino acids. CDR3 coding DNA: TGTGCCAGCAGCTCGGGACTAACGGGCACAGACACGCAGTATTTT. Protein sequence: CASSSGLTGTDTQYF.

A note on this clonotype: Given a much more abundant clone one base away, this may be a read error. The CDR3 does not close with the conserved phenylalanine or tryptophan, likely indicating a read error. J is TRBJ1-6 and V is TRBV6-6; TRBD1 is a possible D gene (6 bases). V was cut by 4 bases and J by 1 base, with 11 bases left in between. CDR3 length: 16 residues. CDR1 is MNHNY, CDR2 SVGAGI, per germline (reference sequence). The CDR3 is CASSSPGQSYNSPLHY. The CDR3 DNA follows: TGTGCCAGCAGTTCCCCCGGACAGTCCTATAATTCACCCCTCCACTAT.

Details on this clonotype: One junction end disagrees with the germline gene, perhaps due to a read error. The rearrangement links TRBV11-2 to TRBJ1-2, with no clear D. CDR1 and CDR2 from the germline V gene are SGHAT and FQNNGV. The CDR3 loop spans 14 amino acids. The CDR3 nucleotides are TGTGCCAGCAGCGCGGAACACTTTAACTATGGATACACCTTC. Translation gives CASSAEHFNYGYTF.